What follows is one T cell receptor (beta chain) and its context. Antigen: not known. This sample was included in a study of identical twins. TCRdb reanalysed the 5' RACE reads using MiXCR and keeps one entry per CDR3 protein. The sample includes about 390,000 distinct CDR3 sequences, approximately 8.8% of them seen just once. General observations from the study: Interpretation of the results relied on cross-sectional statistical analysis and not on following the same donors.

The sequenced sample consisted of naive T cells sorted from blood. The receptor comes from a woman aged 45-65 years in good health.

The CDR3 nucleotides are TGTGCCAGCAGCTTAGGTCAGGACCTTGGCAACCGGTTCACAGATACGCAGTATTTT. This encodes CASSLGQDLGNRFTDTQYF. The chain couples TRBV11-2 to TRBJ2-3; no definite D call. The V gene lost 1 base and the J gene lost 2 bases, with 22 bases spanning the gap. CDR1 and CDR2 from the germline V gene are SGHAT and FQNNGV. CDR3 length equals 19 residues.